This record concerns one TCR beta chain sequence. This clone was detected a few times. Its antigen remains undetermined. No base quality information exists; no much larger clone differs at one position. The High Capacity cDNA Reverse Transcription Kit was used to reverse transcribe all of the isolated RNA, meaning that expressed TCRB transcripts were what got sequenced. Deep immunoSEQ sequencing was performed on naive, central memory and regulatory T cell samples, with an average of about 3.6 million total reads per sample. After sorted cells were lysed in RLT buffer, RNA was extracted with DNase-treated RNeasy Micro or Mini kits, with the choice depending on cell number. Each cell subset was processed separately to prevent cross-contamination, with patient and healthy donor samples processed together. The immunoSEQ multiplex PCR was used to amplify TCRB sequences from cDNA, generating 87-bp fragments that spanned the CDR3 region. Sequencing of the amplicons was performed on the Illumina HiSeq platform. Turning to the authors' computational methods: PCR bias was corrected computationally using synthetic template baselines, and reads within Hamming distance 2 were collapsed, with unmergeable singletons discarded. Reads were aligned against IMGT so that V, D and J genes, CDR3 length and insertions or deletions at six rearrangement sites could be assigned. Clonotype counts were normalized to sorted cell number within each subset before computing true diversity and Gini coefficients with the tcR R package. Repertoire sharing was quantified using the overlap coefficient calculated on TCRB nucleotide sequences. Held by TCRdb, this immuneACCESS table contains in-frame sequences only and omits some clones. Under half of the omission traces to an unresolved V gene where checked; the cause of the rest is unknown. V, J and clone size are taken as reported in that table, and D and trimming were inferred from the DNA itself. The sample table lists hundreds of thousands of clones, about a tenth of them with a count of one. Of the sample, roughly 1% is held by the ten largest clones.

A single peripheral blood draw of approximately 110 mL on average was collected from each donor into heparinised tubes. Using a panel that included CD45RO, CCR7, CD25, CD127, CD95 and CD27, naive, central memory, regulatory and stem cell-like memory CD4+ T cells were sorted on a BD FACSAria II. Every sorted population had a purity above 98%. PBMCs were separated immediately by Lymphoprep density gradient centrifugation and were stained directly, without being cultured. So that batch effects would be minimized, each experiment stained and sorted samples in pairs, pairing one healthy donor with one patient. V is shortened by 6 bases, J by 0 bases, and the region joining them spans 12 bases. Reading from cysteine to phenylalanine, the CDR3 counts 16 amino acids. The sequence is cut down to CDR3 DNA, 48 bases in frame from base 1. Per the germline V gene (reference sequence), MNHNY is the CDR1 and SVGAGI is the CDR2.

The sample belongs to a study of beta chain features in type 1 diabetes (dated by TCRdb to the late 2010s). Some background on the complete study: Patients and healthy donors did not differ in mean age, gender distribution, total cell number or subset yield. Regulatory and stem cell-like memory subsets were isolated from only 8 patients and roughly eight healthy donors, whereas naive and central memory subsets came from all 28 donors. The study compared TCRB repertoires of sorted circulating CD4+ T cell subsets between recently diagnosed type 1 diabetes patients and matched healthy donors. A total of 100 million to 110 million sorted cells were examined across all samples, and a strong correlation was observed between cell number per subset and RNA yield.

Study-level results and caveats: Sequencing cDNA rather than genomic DNA could over-represent highly expressing activated cells, although activation and CD3 levels did not differ between groups. Naive, central memory and regulatory TCRB repertoires appeared more similar among patients than among healthy donors. A moderate but significant shortening of TCRB CDR3 length was observed in type 1 diabetes patients in all four CD4+ subsets. Shorter templates might be favored by PCR, yet because patient and control samples were amplified and corrected together, any such skew would affect both groups equally. Only small numbers of individuals were included in the HLA sub-analyses, which left unresolved whether HLA type had any influence on TCRB rearrangement. At VDJ recombination sites, type 1 diabetes patients had fewer insertions and more deleted nucleotides, which implies abnormalities in thymic rearrangement.

This receptor was obtained from a man aged 25-45 years with type 1 diabetes. Sample: central memory CD4+ T cells from blood. The sequence is built from TRBV6-6 and TRBJ1-6, with no reliable assignment of the D segment. The bases read TGTGCCAGCAGCTCCCCGTCCAGCTCCTATAATTCACCCCTCCACTTT. It translates as CASSSPSSSYNSPLHF.